This T cell receptor (beta chain) stems from a study of blood T cell repertoires in COVID-19. Authors' analysis steps: Estimation of nucleated cell counts was performed using reference gene primer amplification. Libraries were prepared by immunoSEQ multiplex PCR; TCRdb keeps only in-frame clonotypes and omits some of them. Clone size and the V and J calls come from that table; the DNA yielded D and trimming. The sample gives about 150,000 clones, about 86% of which show up once; more than 5.5% is in the top ten. Losses at the gene ends were 3 bases for V and 4 bases for J; bases not matched to a gene: 6. CDR3 size: 15 residues. CDR1 and CDR2 from the germline V gene are SGDLS and YYNGEE.

The specimen was PBMCs or T cells enriched from blood (not recorded which). The receptor's source is a man aged 45-60 years who had recovered from COVID-19. The chain combines TRBV9 with TRBJ2-1; 8 bases map to TRBD2. CDR3 sequence (DNA): TGTGCCAGCAGCGAGGAGCGGGGGACGTACAATGAGCAGTTCTTC. Protein sequence: CASSEERGTYNEQFF.